One T cell receptor (beta chain) is described in this entry. Germline lookup yields CDR1 SGHRS and CDR2 YFSETQ. Trimming shortened V by 0 bases and J by 0 bases, and 7 bases separated the two germline ends. This CDR3 is 14 amino acids long. Here immunoSEQ multiplex PCR was the method, and the copy in TCRdb shows in-frame clones only, minus some. Among a few million clones listed, approximately 93% were seen once. This sample is drawn from a study of shared clonotypes between healthy human individuals. Input material: naive CD4+ T cells from PBMCs. The subset was: CD45RA+ positively selected. The rearrangement uses TRBV5-1 and TRBJ2-7; D call uncertain. The clonotype originates from a man in his late teens or twenties in good health. Some clones in this sample may be carry-over from other donors' samples. In nucleotides, the CDR3 is TGCGCCAGCAGCTTGGAACCCCACTCCTACGAGCAGTACTTC. Protein product: CASSLEPHSYEQYF.